This TCR beta chain was captured by sequencing in a study of response to subunit inactivated influenza vaccine. Findings of the study overall: The authors suggested that every seasonal influenza vaccination recruits few new T cells.

TCRdb fed the RT-PCR reads into MiXCR, producing one record per CDR3 protein. The data show about 700,000 distinct CDR3 sequences, with approximately 14% seen just once and 5.5% to 7% held by the top ten. The CDR3 is 12 amino acids. Trimming shortened V by 5 bases and J by 4 bases, and 9 bases separated the two germline ends. This clonotype was detected many times. Its antigen is undetermined. The sequence derives from a man in his fifties who received an inactivated influenza vaccine. Sample: PBMCs from blood, taken around 15 days before vaccination. This rearrangement joins TRBV12-3 or TRBV12-4 to TRBJ2-7, with a possible D match to TRBD2 (6 bases). CDR3 region: CASSGEEYEQYF. The CDR3 DNA follows: TGTGCCAGCAGTGGGGAGGAGTACGAGCAGTACTTC.